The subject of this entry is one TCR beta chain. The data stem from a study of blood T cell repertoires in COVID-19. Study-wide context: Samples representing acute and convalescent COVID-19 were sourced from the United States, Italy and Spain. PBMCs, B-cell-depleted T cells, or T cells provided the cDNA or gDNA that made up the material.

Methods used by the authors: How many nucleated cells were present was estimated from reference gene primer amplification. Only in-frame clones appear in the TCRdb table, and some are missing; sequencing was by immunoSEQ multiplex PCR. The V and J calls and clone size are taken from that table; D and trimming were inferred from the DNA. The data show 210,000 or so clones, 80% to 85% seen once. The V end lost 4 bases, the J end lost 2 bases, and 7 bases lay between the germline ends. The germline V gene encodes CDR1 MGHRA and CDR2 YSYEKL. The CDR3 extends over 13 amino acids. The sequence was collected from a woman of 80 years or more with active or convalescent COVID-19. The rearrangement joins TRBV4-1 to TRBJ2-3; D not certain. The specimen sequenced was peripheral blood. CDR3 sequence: CASSPRNTDTQYF. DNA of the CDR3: TGCGCCAGCAGCCCCCGTAACACAGATACGCAGTATTTT.